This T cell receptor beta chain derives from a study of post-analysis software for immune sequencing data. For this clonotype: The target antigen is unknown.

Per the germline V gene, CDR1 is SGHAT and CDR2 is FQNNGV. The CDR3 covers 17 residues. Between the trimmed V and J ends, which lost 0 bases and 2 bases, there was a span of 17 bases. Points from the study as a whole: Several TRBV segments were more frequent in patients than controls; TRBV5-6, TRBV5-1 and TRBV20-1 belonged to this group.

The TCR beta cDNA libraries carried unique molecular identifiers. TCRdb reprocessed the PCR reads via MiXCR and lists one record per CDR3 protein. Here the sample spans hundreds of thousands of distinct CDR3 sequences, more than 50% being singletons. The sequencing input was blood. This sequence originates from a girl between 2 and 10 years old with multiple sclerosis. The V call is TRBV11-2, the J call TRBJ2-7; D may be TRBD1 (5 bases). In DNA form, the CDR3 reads TGTGCCAGCAGCTTAGACCCGAGAAGGGGCCTCACCTACGAGCAGTACTTC. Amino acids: CASSLDPRRGLTYEQYF.